The entry that follows covers one TCR beta chain sequence. Its target is not known. Time point meaning: patch test 3, about 24 weeks after DPC sensitization. Treatment in this sample: therapeutic diphenylcyclopropenone sensitization with weekly scalp DPC. Each patch-test visit's blood sample preceded patch application. The source of the sample is a study of human T cells and chemical hapten exposure. Notes on the study in general: Counts of TCRs expanded at PT1 correlated positively with patch test score.

J gave up 0 bases and V 6 bases, and 7 bases lay outside the gene matches. The CDR3 has 15 residues. The germline V gene encodes CDR1 SQVTM and CDR2 ANQGSEA. MiXCR, applied by TCRdb to the RACE reads, yields one record per CDR3 protein. The table shows 150,000 to 200,000 distinct CDR3 sequences, with under 30% occurring only once. V and J are TRBV29-1 and TRBJ1-1, with TRBD1 matching over 10 bases. This receptor was identified in a woman aged 40 to 55 with alopecia areata. Some clones in this sample may be carry-over from other donors' samples. Sequenced here: whole blood, sampled in connection with sensitization to the hapten diphenylcyclopropenone (DPC). The CDR3 loop reads CSVLGQGFMNTEAFF. CDR3 coding DNA: TGCAGCGTCCTGGGACAGGGGTTCATGAACACTGAAGCTTTCTTT.